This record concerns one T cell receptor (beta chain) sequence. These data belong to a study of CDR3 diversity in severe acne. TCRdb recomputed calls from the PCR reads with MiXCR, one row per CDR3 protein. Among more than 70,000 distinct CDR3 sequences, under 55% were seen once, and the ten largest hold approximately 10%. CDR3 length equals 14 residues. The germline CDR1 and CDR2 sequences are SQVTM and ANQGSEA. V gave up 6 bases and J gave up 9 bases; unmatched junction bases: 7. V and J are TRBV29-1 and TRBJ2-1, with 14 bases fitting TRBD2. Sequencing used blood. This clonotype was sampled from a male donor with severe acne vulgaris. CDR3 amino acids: CSVGGGTSGSEQFF. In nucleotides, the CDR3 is TGCAGCGTGGGTGGGGGGACTAGCGGGAGTGAGCAGTTCTTC.